The rows below give T cell receptor beta chains drawn from one sample of a study of T-cell reconstitution after alpha-beta-depleted transplantation in children. TCRdb reanalysed the PCR reads using MiXCR and keeps one entry per CDR3 protein. The sample includes around 300,000 distinct CDR3 sequences, approximately 23% of them seen just once. The sample was PBMCs, mostly from graft donor cells, taken 180 days after TCRalphabeta/CD19-depleted stem cell transplant. These receptors were collected from a male patient between 10 and 17 years old who had a stem cell transplant for acute lymphoblastic leukemia, so the T cells may come from the graft donor. The CDR3 runs from the conserved cysteine through the conserved F or W. D genes are given only for firm matches. Clone size is not always given. Where it is, it says once, few, many or a class for expanded clones.

j_call,cdr3_length,d_call,clone_size,v_call,cdr3_nt,cdr3_aa
TRBJ1-2,14,TRBD1,-,TRBV7-9,TGTGCCAGCAGTCTGACAGGGGGCAAAGGTGGCTACACCTTC,CASSLTGGKGGYTF
TRBJ2-1,14,TRBD1,-,TRBV12-3/TRBV12-4,TGTGCCAGCAAATTCGGGACAGCCTACAATGAGCAGTTCTTC,CASKFGTAYNEQFF
TRBJ2-3,15,TRBD2,-,TRBV3-1,TGTGCCAGCAGCCAAGAGTGGACTAGACCAGATACGCAGTATTTT,CASSQEWTRPDTQYF
TRBJ2-7,16,TRBD2,few,TRBV4-1,TGCGCCAGCAGCCAAGAGGCACTAGCGTACGGTTACGAGCAGTACTTC,CASSQEALAYGYEQYF
TRBJ2-2,18,TRBD1,-,TRBV9,TGTGCCAGCAGCGTAGGACCGACAGGGATAGTAGGGACCGGGGAGCTGTTTTTT,CASSVGPTGIVGTGELFF
TRBJ2-2,14,TRBD2,-,TRBV12-3/TRBV12-4,TGTGCCACCGCCGGACTAGCGGGAATCGGGGAGCTGTTTTTT,CATAGLAGIGELFF
TRBJ2-1,15,TRBD2,-,TRBV4-1,TGCGCCAGCAGCCAGCTAAGCGGGGGTGAAAGGAAGCAGTTCTTC,CASSQLSGGERKQFF
TRBJ2-1,15,TRBD2,-,TRBV20-1,TGCAGTGCTAGTGTTAGCGGGAGACCCTACAATGAGCAGTTCTTC,CSASVSGRPYNEQFF
TRBJ2-1,12,-,few,TRBV15,TGTGCCACCTTGGCGGGTTACAATGAGCAGTTCTTC,CATLAGYNEQFF
TRBJ2-1,14,-,-,TRBV20-1,TGCAGTGCTAGAGAAGTGGGGCTTTACAATGAGCAGTTCTTC,CSAREVGLYNEQFF
TRBJ2-3,16,TRBD1,-,TRBV24-1,TGTGCCACCAGTGACCCGGGACAGGGAAGCACAGATACGCAGTATTTT,CATSDPGQGSTDTQYF
TRBJ2-1,15,-,few,TRBV5-4,TGTGCCAGCAGCGAGATGCCCTGGTCCTACAATGAGCAGTTCTTC,CASSEMPWSYNEQFF
TRBJ2-7,11,-,few,TRBV7-8,TGTGCCAGTACAGGGTCCTACGAGCAGTACTTC,CASTGSYEQYF
TRBJ1-5,14,-,once,TRBV27,TGTGCCAGCAGTTTAACCCCCAGGACTCAGCCCCAGCATTTT,CASSLTPRTQPQHF
TRBJ2-3,12,TRBD1,few,TRBV18,TGTGCCAGCTCACGACAGGGGGAGGCGCAGTATTTT,CASSRQGEAQYF
TRBJ2-3,15,TRBD1,-,TRBV9,TGTGCCAGCAGCCCTCGTCCACAGGGGGCAGATACGCAGTATTTT,CASSPRPQGADTQYF
TRBJ2-2,11,-,-,TRBV7-2,TGTGCCAACAGGGGAGGGGGGGAGCTGTTTTTT,CANRGGGELFF
TRBJ2-5,14,-,few,TRBV11-2,TGTGCCAGCAGCTTGGTTGGAGGTGCCCGGACCCAGTACTTC,CASSLVGGARTQYF
TRBJ2-2,14,-,-,TRBV11-2,TGTGCCAGCAGCTTGTGGTCGAACACCGGGGAGCTGTTTTTT,CASSLWSNTGELFF
TRBJ1-2,17,-,few,TRBV2,TGTGCCAGCAGTGAAGCTGCCTCCCCACCACTTTTCTATGGCTACACCTTC,CASSEAASPPLFYGYTF
TRBJ2-7,16,-,few,TRBV11-2,TGTGCCAGCAGCTTAGTGGGGGGGCTTCTCTCCTACGAGCAGTACTTC,CASSLVGGLLSYEQYF
TRBJ2-7,14,TRBD2,few,TRBV6-5,TGTGCCAGCAGTTACGCGGGAGTCGGGTACGAGCAGTACTTC,CASSYAGVGYEQYF
TRBJ2-2,15,TRBD2,few,TRBV2,TGTGCCAGCGTCGAACTAGCGGGAGGAACCGGGGAGCTGTTTTTT,CASVELAGGTGELFF
TRBJ2-1,17,TRBD2,-,TRBV11-2,TGTGCCAGCAGCTTAGAAATCGGTCTAGCGGGAGGGGATGAGCAGTTCTTC,CASSLEIGLAGGDEQFF
TRBJ2-7,16,-,-,TRBV12-3/TRBV12-4,TGTGCCAGCAGTCCTGACAGGCTACCCAGGGTCTACGAGCAGTACTTC,CASSPDRLPRVYEQYF
TRBJ1-3,16,TRBD1,-,TRBV20-1,TGCAGTGCTAGAGAAGGGACAGGGGCCTCTGGAAACACCATATATTTT,CSAREGTGASGNTIYF
TRBJ2-7,13,TRBD1,many,TRBV10-3,TGTGCCATCAGTCGACAGGGGCTCTACGAGCAGTACTTC,CAISRQGLYEQYF
TRBJ1-2,14,-,few,TRBV10-3,TGTGCCATCAGTGATGGGGGCAGGTCTTATGGCTACACCTTC,CAISDGGRSYGYTF
TRBJ2-5,13,-,-,TRBV20-1,TGCAGTTCATTCCGGGGCCGAGGGGAGACCCAGTACTTC,CSSFRGRGETQYF
TRBJ2-3,14,-,few,TRBV7-9,TGTGCCAGCAGCCCTCGTCGGGCCACAGATACGCAGTATTTT,CASSPRRATDTQYF
TRBJ2-1,12,-,-,TRBV7-8,TGTGCCACGCTCTCGAGAGGGTTCGAGCAGTTCTTC,CATLSRGFEQFF
TRBJ2-5,12,-,many,TRBV29-1,TGCAGCGGGGTCCGGGGGCGAGAGACCCAGTACTTC,CSGVRGRETQYF
TRBJ1-2,15,-,-,TRBV10-1,TGCGCCAGCAGTGAGGTGCCGGGGGCCCGCTATGGCTACACCTTC,CASSEVPGARYGYTF
TRBJ1-2,14,TRBD1,-,TRBV12-3/TRBV12-4,TGTGCCAGCAGTACCACAGGACAGGCAAATGGCTACACCTTC,CASSTTGQANGYTF
TRBJ2-5,15,TRBD2,-,TRBV7-3,TGTGCCAGCAGCTTAATTATCGGGGGAGGGGAGACCCAGTACTTC,CASSLIIGGGETQYF
TRBJ2-4,12,-,-,TRBV29-1,TGCAGCGTTGAATCACTAAAAAACATTCAGTACTTC,CSVESLKNIQYF
TRBJ2-1,16,TRBD1,-,TRBV7-3,TGTGCCAGCAGCTTAAGGTGGGGACAGGGCTACAATGAGCAGTTCTTC,CASSLRWGQGYNEQFF
TRBJ1-6,13,-,-,TRBV12-3/TRBV12-4,TGTGCCAGCAGCGCAGCCAGCCGTTCACCCCTCCACTTT,CASSAASRSPLHF
TRBJ2-5,15,-,few,TRBV6-1,TGTGCCAGCAGGTGGGACTCGCGAAGTATGGAGACCCAGTACTTC,CASRWDSRSMETQYF
TRBJ1-2,15,-,-,TRBV27,TGTGCCAGCAGTTTATCTTGGGGCCGACGGGATGGCTACACCTTC,CASSLSWGRRDGYTF
TRBJ2-4,15,TRBD1,-,TRBV28,TGTGCCAGCAGTTTCCGGGACAGGGTCAAAAACATTCAGTACTTC,CASSFRDRVKNIQYF
TRBJ2-5,13,TRBD1,many,TRBV29-1,TGCAGCGTTCAGCGGACAGGGAAGGAGACCCAGTACTTC,CSVQRTGKETQYF
TRBJ1-1,13,-,once,TRBV10-3,TGTGCCATCAGTGGCAGGATGAACACTGAAGCTTTCTTT,CAISGRMNTEAFF